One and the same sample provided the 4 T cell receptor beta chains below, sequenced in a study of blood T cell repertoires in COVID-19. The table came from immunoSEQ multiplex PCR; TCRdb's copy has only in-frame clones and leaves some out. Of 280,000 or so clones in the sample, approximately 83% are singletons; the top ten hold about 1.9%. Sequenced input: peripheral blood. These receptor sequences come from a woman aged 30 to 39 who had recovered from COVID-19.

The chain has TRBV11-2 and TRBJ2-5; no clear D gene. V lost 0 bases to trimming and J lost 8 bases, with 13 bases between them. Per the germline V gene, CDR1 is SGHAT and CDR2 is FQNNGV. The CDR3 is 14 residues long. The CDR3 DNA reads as TGTGCCAGCAGCTTAGATTCCGGTTCTCTTACCCAGTACTTC. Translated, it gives CASSLDSGSLTQYF.

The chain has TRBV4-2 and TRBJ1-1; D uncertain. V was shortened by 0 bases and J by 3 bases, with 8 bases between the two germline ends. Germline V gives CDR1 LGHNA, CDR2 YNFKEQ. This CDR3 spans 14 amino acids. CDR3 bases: TGTGCCAGCAGCCAAGAGGCCGGGTACACTGAAGCTTTCTTT. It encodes CASSQEAGYTEAFF.

Here the CDR3 DNA reads TGCGCCAGCAGCCAAGCCGGTGACACCTACGAGCAGTACTTC. Amino acid sequence: CASSQAGDTYEQYF. The V gene is TRBV4-1, the J gene TRBJ2-7; D unclear. There are 14 residues in the CDR3. Germline assignment: CDR1 MGHRA and CDR2 YSYEKL. V was shortened by 1 base and J by 2 bases, with 9 bases between the two germline ends.

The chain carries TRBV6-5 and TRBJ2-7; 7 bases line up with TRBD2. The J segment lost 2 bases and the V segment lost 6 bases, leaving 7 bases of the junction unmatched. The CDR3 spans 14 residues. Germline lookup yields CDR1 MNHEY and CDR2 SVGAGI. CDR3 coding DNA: TGTGCCAGCAGGGCCTCCGGGACTACCTACGAGCAGTACTTC. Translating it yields CASRASGTTYEQYF.